The 10 T cell receptor beta chains below all came from one sample that was sequenced in a study of tumor-infiltrating lymphocytes in primary liver carcinoma. A constant-region primer served to make TCR beta cDNA from 500 to 550 ng total RNA. Construction of TCR beta libraries relied on three successive nested multiplex PCR rounds employing slightly modified ARM-PCR. With TRBV1-TRBV30 forward primers and a C-beta reverse primer, the first two PCR rounds were run for 10 to 11 cycles each. MiXCR, applied by TCRdb to the multiplex PCR reads, yields one record per CDR3 protein. The sample gives roughly 86,000 distinct CDR3 sequences, around 68% of which show up once; around 26% is in the top ten. Starting material for RNA and DNA co-extraction consisted of about 19-32 mg of unsorted bulk tissue. The sample was tumor-adjacent normal liver tissue. The receptor set was obtained from a man between 35 and 55 years old with primary liver carcinoma and hepatitis B virus infection.

In its sample, this clonotype was seen many times. The J gene is TRBJ2-2, the V gene TRBV29-1, with TRBD2 matching over 7 bases. This CDR3 comprises 12 residues. V trimming: 8 bases; J trimming: 7 bases; junction bases outside the gene matches: 7. CDR1 SQVTM and CDR2 ANQGSEA come from the germline V gene. The CDR3 nucleotides are TGCAGCACGGTCAGGGAGGGCGGGGAGCTGTTTTTT. As protein: CSTVREGGELFF.

The genes are TRBV16 and TRBJ2-7; 7 bases are shared with TRBD2. The V gene end was trimmed by 4 bases and the J gene end by 7 bases; junction bases not matched to a gene: 7. CDR3 length: 13 residues. The germline gives CDR1 KGHSY, CDR2 FQNENV. The CDR3 region has the DNA TGTGCCAGCAGCCGCGGGGCTAGCGGTGAGCAGTACTTC. Its protein is CASSRGASGEQYF.

The gene calls are TRBV15 and TRBJ2-7; 10 bases match TRBD1. The V segment lost 3 bases and the J segment 2 bases; nucleotides outside the gene matches: 7. There are 16 residues in the CDR3. CDR1 LNHNV and CDR2 YYDKDF come from the germline V gene (reference sequence). The CDR3 loop reads CATSRAPGQGTYEQYF. In DNA, the CDR3 is TGTGCCACCAGCAGGGCCCCGGGACAGGGGACCTACGAGCAGTACTTC.

Of note for this clonotype: A much more abundant neighbour one base away suggests this may be a read error. The J gene is TRBJ2-7, the V gene TRBV12-3 or TRBV12-4; 9 nucleotides align to TRBD1. This CDR3 contains 15 residues. V dropped 3 bases and J dropped 5; count of bases not matched to a gene: 8. The CDR3 nucleotides read TGTGCCAGCAGTTTGGGCGGGACAGGGCGGGACGAGCAGTACTTC. It specifies CASSLGGTGRDEQYF.

The CDR3 loop reads CASSFSGGSYEQYF. The CDR3 nucleotides are TGCGCCAGCAGCTTTTCCGGGGGATCCTACGAGCAGTACTTC. The chain has TRBV5-1 and TRBJ2-7; the D gene is possibly TRBD2 (6 bases). CDR3 length: 14 residues. V was clipped by 2 bases and J by 1 base, with 10 bases between them. Germline V CDR1 and CDR2: SGHRS, YFSETQ.

This sequence joins TRBV2 and TRBJ2-4, with 9 bases that match TRBD1. Germline CDR1 SNHLY, CDR2 FYNNEI. J was trimmed by 5 bases and V by 7 bases; bases with no gene match: 3. The CDR3 sequence is 13 residues long. The CDR3 nucleotides read TGTGCCAGCATCCGGGACAGGGAAAACATTCAGTACTTC. The encoded protein is CASIRDRENIQYF.

About this clonotype itself: One junction end disagrees with the germline gene, perhaps due to a read error. The V call is TRBV6-5, the J call TRBJ2-3; D is unresolved. The CDR3 contains 14 residues. The V gene's germline CDR1 is MNHEY and CDR2 SVGAGI. CDR3 protein: CASSCDGRKDTQYF. The CDR3 nucleotides read TGTGCCAGCAGTTGCGACGGACGCAAAGATACGCAGTACTTT.

Details on this clonotype: Germline and junction disagree at one end, which may indicate a read error. The chain has TRBV6-1 and TRBJ2-5, with 11 bases identical to TRBD2. The CDR3 loop spans 15 amino acids. CDR1 and CDR2 (germline): MNHNS, SASEGT. Written as DNA, the CDR3 is TGTGACAGCAGTGATAGCCCTAGCGGGAGGGAGACCCAGTACTTC. This sequence encodes CDSSDSPSGRETQYF.

Regarding this clonotype: The CDR3 ends on some other residue instead of the conserved phenylalanine or tryptophan, so this is likely a read error. This rearrangement joins TRBV6-5 to TRBJ2-7; 10 bases line up with TRBD1. The germline V gene encodes CDR1 MNHEY and CDR2 SVGAGI. The CDR3 totals 14 residues. The CDR3 protein is CVSSYFGQGGEQYI. DNA for the CDR3: TGTGTCAGCAGTTACTTTGGACAGGGGGGCGAGCAGTACATC.

This clonotype has a handful of counts. The V call is TRBV7-8, the J call TRBJ2-1; possibly TRBD2 for D (6 bases). Trimming pared 2 bases from V and 5 bases from J, leaving 13 bases between. CDR3 size: 15 residues. Germline CDR1 SGHVS, CDR2 FQNEAQ. The CDR3, as DNA: TGTGCCAGCAGCTTAACCCTAGCGCAGAACAATGAGCAGTTCTTC. As protein: CASSLTLAQNNEQFF.